The entry below describes one T cell receptor beta chain. Its matching antigen is unknown. One junction end does not reproduce the germline sequence, and a read error may be involved. No patient had received any treatment before thyroid surgery. The V gene's germline CDR1 is MDHEN and CDR2 SYDVKM. CDR3 length: 15 residues. The data originate from a study of metastatic and nonmetastatic thyroid tumors. Looking at the study overall: It was across blood and tumor or nodule tissue from malignant and benign thyroid patients that repertoires were compared.

The authors' processing: The study took CDR3 differences across clinicopathological groups and made a distant-metastasis classifier for papillary thyroid cancer from them. TCRdb called clones again from the PCR reads with MiXCR. These V and J calls rely on TCRdb rather than the paper's analysis. The sample records 30,000 to 35,000 clones, over 14% being singletons. Study-wide results and limits: Compared with benign nodules, malignant thyroid tumors were reported to have significantly higher TCR beta diversity in both blood and tumor.

This TCR came from a male donor with papillary thyroid cancer or a benign thyroid nodule (not recorded which). Some clones in this sample may be carry-over from other donors' samples. The sample comprised blood. The V call is TRBV28, the J call TRBJ1-1, with D perhaps TRBD1 (6 bases). CDR3 DNA: TGTTCCAGCATTTCACTCACCTGGGGGGCCGGTGAAGCTTTCTTT. This encodes CSSISLTWGAGEAFF.